This T cell receptor beta chain emerged from a study of T cell clonality in common variable immunodeficiency. CVID and control samples used equivalent genomic DNA input. TCRdb keeps only in-frame clones here, not all; method: immunoSEQ multiplex PCR. This sample shows approximately 42,000 clones and no singletons; under 1.5% rests with the ten largest. Findings and caveats of the study: CVID subjects had higher TCRbeta clonality than healthy controls, most marked in about a third. Compared with controls, CVID subjects had fewer shared TCRbeta clones. Common variable immunodeficiency TCR beta sequences reportedly had fewer deletions and N-nucleotide insertions.

There are many counts of this clone. The antigen remains undetermined. Sequenced sample: peripheral blood mononuclear cells. This receptor was taken from a person between 18 and 69 years old in good health.

The sequenced CDR3 bases are TGTGCCAGCTCACCACCGGGCAGGGGCACAAACTACGAG. This sequence encodes CASSPPGRGTNYE. The entire CDR3 reads CASSPPGRGTNYEQYF. V usage is TRBV18 and J usage is TRBJ2-7; a weak D match, TRBD1 (6 bases). The sequence runs out 3 residues before the end of the CDR3; the remainder is reconstructed from the germline J gene. The CDR3 is 16 amino acids. Germline loops: CDR1 KGHSH, CDR2 LQKENI. V shed 0 bases and J shed 3 bases, with 15 bases lying between them. Filled out from reference TRBV18 and TRBJ2-7, the complete variable domain reads NAGVMQNPRHLVRRRGQEARLRCSPMKGHSHVYWYRQLPEEGLKFMVYLQKENIIDESGMPKERFSAEFPKEGPSILRIQQVVRGDSAAYFCASSPPGRGTNYEQYFGPGTRLTVT.